The TCR beta chain described here comes from a study of identifying expanded T cells in peripheral blood. Study outcomes and limitations: Technical replicates showed around 1.2 changed clones; approximately 2 weeks 15 to 20; four weeks 19.

Produced via immunoSEQ multiplex PCR; TCRdb's table is partial and in-frame only. The sample holds 100,000 to 110,000 clones, approximately 89% seen once. The CDR3 covers 16 residues. Between the trimmed V and J ends, which lost 2 bases and 0 bases, there was a span of 14 bases. CDR1 SGHDT and CDR2 YYEEEE come from the germline V gene. Remarks on this clone: Its antigen is unknown.

The receptor comes from a person between 18 and 70 years old in good health. The chain links TRBV5-6 to TRBJ1-1; D possibly corresponds to TRBD1 (5 bases). Sequencing was carried out using blood. The CDR3 DNA reads as TGTGCCAGCAGCTTCTGGGGCCGGCGCTTGAACACTGAAGCTTTCTTT. This gives the protein CASSFWGRRLNTEAFF.